The 12 T cell receptor beta chains below all came from one sample that was sequenced in a study of cytomegalovirus exposure and HLA in healthy donors (dated by TCRdb to 2015 to 2018). Libraries came from the immunoSEQ multiplex PCR assay. A mixture of 60 forward primers for TCR Vbeta segments and 13 reverse primers for TCR Jbeta segments was used in the multiplex PCR. In TCRdb, the immuneACCESS table is reduced to in-frame sequences with V and J assigned. These tables do not hold every clone; where another copy was compared, an unresolved V gene accounts for under half, and the others remain unexplained. The sample data list more than 90,000 clones, and 65% to 85% of these were observed just once. Clones ranked in the top ten supply over 9.5% of the sample. Sequenced input: PBMCs. Source of these receptors: a man aged 50 to 60 in good health and CMV-seronegative.

This clone has just a few counts. The chain employs TRBV16 and TRBJ2-6; D is possibly TRBD1 (6 bases). CDR1 KGHSY and CDR2 FQNENV come from the germline V gene. Trimming left V 3 bases short and J 0 bases short, with 6 bases between. CDR3 length: 15 amino acids. The CDR3 is CASSQDSSGANVLTF. The CDR3 region has the DNA TGTGCCAGCAGCCAGGACAGCTCTGGGGCCAACGTCCTGACTTTC.

The chain uses TRBV7-9 and TRBJ2-3, with a weak D call TRBD1 (5 bases). The CDR3 consists of 16 residues. CDR1 is SEHNR, CDR2 FQNEAQ, per germline (reference sequence). V lost 5 bases and J 0 bases, leaving 15 bases between the germline ends. The CDR3 sequence is CASSRMDISSTDTQYF. The CDR3 coding sequence is TGTGCCAGCAGCCGTATGGACATCTCTAGCACAGATACGCAGTATTTT.

CDR3 region: CAWSGPHRGSLGEQYF. In DNA form, the CDR3 reads TGTGCCTGGAGTGGACCCCACAGGGGGTCCTTGGGCGAGCAGTACTTC. V and J are TRBV30 and TRBJ2-7; 8 bases line up with TRBD1. The junction had 14 bases not matched to a gene; V was cut back by 1 base and J by 6 bases. The CDR3 contains 16 residues. Germline V CDR1 and CDR2: GTSNPN, SVGIG (reference sequence).

The gene calls are TRBV4-1 and TRBJ2-5; 9 nucleotides agree with TRBD1. With V trimmed by 2 bases and J by 3 bases, 4 bases remained unmatched. The germline V gene has CDR1 MGHRA and CDR2 YSYEKL. The CDR3 sequence is 15 residues long. The CDR3 coding sequence is TGCGCCAGCAGCCAACAAGACAGGGGGGAAGAGACCCAGTACTTC. As protein: CASSQQDRGEETQYF.

The V call is TRBV15, the J call TRBJ1-1, with D possibly being TRBD1 (5 bases). The CDR3 has 15 amino acids. The V and J ends lost 0 bases and 11 bases respectively, with 19 bases between them. Germline CDR1 LNHNV, CDR2 YYDKDF (reference sequence). CDR3 sequence: CATSRDKKRGEQAFF. The DNA of the CDR3 is TGTGCCACCAGCAGAGATAAGAAACGGGGGGAACAGGCTTTCTTT. Based on the CDR3 plus reference TRBV15 and TRBJ1-1, the full variable domain is DAMVIQNPRYQVTQFGKPVTLSCSQTLNHNVMYWYQQKSSQAPKLLFHYYDKDFNNEADTPDNFQSRRPNTSFCFLDIRSPGLGDTAMYLCATSRDKKRGEQAFFGQGTRLTVV.

This sequence joins TRBV18 and TRBJ1-1, with a weak D call TRBD1 (6 bases). The V gene lost 2 bases and the J gene lost 2 bases, with 9 bases spanning the gap. Germline V gene data show CDR1 as KGHSH and CDR2 as LQKENI. The CDR3 is 14 amino acids. CDR3 sequence reads: CASSPLGANTEAFF. The CDR3 nucleotides are TGTGCCAGCTCACCATTGGGGGCTAACACTGAAGCTTTCTTT. Based on the CDR3 plus reference TRBV18 and TRBJ1-1, the full variable domain is NAGVMQNPRHLVRRRGQEARLRCSPMKGHSHVYWYRQLPEEGLKFMVYLQKENIIDESGMPKERFSAEFPKEGPSILRIQQVVRGDSAAYFCASSPLGANTEAFFGQGTRLTVV.

The chain links TRBV5-1 to TRBJ1-2; 9 nucleotides match TRBD1. Per germline, CDR1 SGHRS and CDR2 YFSETQ. Germline trimming cut 2 bases from V and 6 bases from J; bases unmatched to any gene: 11. This CDR3 is 16 amino acids long. The CDR3 coding sequence is TGCGCCAGCAGCTTTACAGGGGGCCGCGGCCCGAATGGCTACACCTTC. It encodes CASSFTGGRGPNGYTF.

Written as DNA, the CDR3 is TGTGCCAGCAGCCCCAGAGCTAGGGAGGGGGAGCAGTACTTC. Translating it yields CASSPRAREGEQYF. V gene TRBV7-2 combines with J gene TRBJ2-7, with 7 bases matching TRBD2. The germline gives CDR1 SGHTA, CDR2 FQGNSA. V was clipped by 5 bases and J by 7 bases; unmatched bases: 11. This CDR3 is built from 14 residues.

This clone appeared a few times. This sequence joins TRBV28 and TRBJ2-5; 7 bases are a match to TRBD2. The length of the CDR3 is 13 residues. Germline V lookup: CDR1 MDHEN, CDR2 SYDVKM. Germline trimming cut 6 bases from V and 3 bases from J; bases unmatched to any gene: 4. CDR3 residues: CASSRGGKETQYF. The CDR3 DNA sequence: TGTGCCAGCAGCCGCGGGGGAAAAGAGACCCAGTACTTC.

The CDR3 protein is CASNKGLNQPQHF. For the CDR3, the DNA is TGCGCCAGCAACAAGGGACTCAATCAGCCCCAGCATTTT. The chain recombines TRBV23-1 with TRBJ1-5, with D tentatively TRBD1 (5 bases). TRBV23-1 is identified as an open reading frame with a role that is uncertain. The CDR3 covers 13 residues. Trimming shortened V by 7 bases and J by 3 bases, and 10 bases separated the two germline ends.

The chain is built from TRBV12-5 and TRBJ2-1; 9 bases align to TRBD1. Germline values: CDR1 LGHNT, CDR2 FRNRAP. The junction had 6 bases not matched to a gene; V was cut back by 6 bases and J by 9 bases. This CDR3 is built from 13 residues. CDR3 sequence: CASGQTGGGEQFF. In nucleotides, the CDR3 is TGTGCTAGTGGGCAAACAGGGGGCGGTGAGCAGTTCTTC.

The J gene is TRBJ1-4, the V gene TRBV5-5; D unresolved. Germline V gene lookup returns CDR1 SGHKS and CDR2 YYEKEE (reference sequence). V was shortened by 6 bases and J by 8 bases, with 14 bases between the two germline ends. This CDR3 is 13 amino acids long. CDR3 loop: CASTQGGSEKLFF. Written as DNA, the CDR3 is TGTGCCAGCACCCAAGGAGGAAGCGAAAAACTGTTTTTT. Variable domain in full (rest from reference TRBV5-5 and TRBJ1-4): DAGVTQSPTHLIKTRGQQVTLRCSPISGHKSVSWYQQVLGQGPQFIFQYYEKEERGRGNFPDRFSARQFPNYSSELNVNALLLGDSALYLCASTQGGSEKLFFGSGTQLSVL.